Below, 19 T cell receptor beta chains from the same sample are listed, as sequenced in a study of graft-versus-host responses after intestinal transplantation. Some clones are missing from TCRdb's copy, which holds only in-frame ones; the method was immunoSEQ multiplex PCR. The sample yields fewer than 25,000 clones, approximately 45% seen once. This specimen consisted of alloreactive CD4+ T cells from a mixed lymphocyte reaction culture, obtained before intestinal transplant. Regarding subset: CFSE-low proliferating T cells sorted from roughly 6-day pre-transplant mixed lymphocyte reaction (GvH or HvG direction). The receptors were gathered from a human patient who received an intestinal transplant.

This clone came up a few times. The chain combines TRBV6-1 with TRBJ1-1; 9 bases fit TRBD1. V lost 0 bases to trimming and J lost 4 bases; unmatched junction nucleotides: 12. There are 18 residues in the CDR3. CDR1 is MNHNS, CDR2 SASEGT, per germline. The DNA of the CDR3 is TGTGCCAGCAGTGAAGCGCGTCGGGACAGGGTTGGGGCCACTGAAGCTTTCTTT. Protein product: CASSEARRDRVGATEAFF.

The V call is TRBV7-3, the J call TRBJ2-3; D is unclear. Trimming cost V 0 bases and J 6 bases, with 10 bases left between them. This CDR3 contains 14 residues. Germline V gives CDR1 SGHTA, CDR2 FQGTGA. Here the CDR3 DNA reads TGTGCCAGCAGCTTAACCCCAGTTGTGGATACGCAGTATTTT. Protein: CASSLTPVVDTQYF. Filled out from reference TRBV7-3 and TRBJ2-3, the complete variable domain reads GAGVSQTPSNKVTEKGKYVELRCDPISGHTALYWYRQSLGQGPEFLIYFQGTGAADDSGLPNDRFFAVRPEGSVSTLKIQRTERGDSAVYLCASSLTPVVDTQYFGPGTRLTVL.

This chain joins TRBV19 and TRBJ1-1, with 11 positions matching TRBD1. V lost 7 bases to trimming and J lost 3 bases; unmatched junction nucleotides: 7. The CDR3 contains 15 residues. Germline-derived CDR1 and CDR2 are LNHDA and SQIVND (reference sequence). The CDR3 region is CASTPPGQGDTEAFF. The CDR3 bases are TGTGCCAGTACCCCCCCGGGACAGGGGGACACTGAAGCTTTCTTT.

This clone has a single count. This chain uses TRBV7-8 with TRBJ2-1, with D possibly being TRBD2 (6 bases). V gave up 5 bases and J gave up 10 bases, with 12 bases separating them. Germline V CDR1 and CDR2: SGHVS, FQNEAQ. The CDR3 covers 12 residues. The CDR3 DNA is TGTGCCAGCAGCCCCGGGGCGGGGGAGCAGTTCTTC. This translates into CASSPGAGEQFF.

This sequence joins TRBV6-5 and TRBJ1-1; 9 bases are shared with TRBD1. The CDR3 is 12 amino acids. Trimming took 6 bases from V and 8 from J; bases not matched to a gene: 4. Germline-derived CDR1 and CDR2 are MNHEY and SVGAGI. The CDR3, as DNA: TGTGCCAGCAGCCTAGACAGGGGGGAAGCTTTCTTT. Translated: CASSLDRGEAFF.

This clone was recorded a few times. The chain employs TRBV15 and TRBJ1-2, with D unresolved. CDR3 length: 13 amino acids. CDR1 and CDR2 (germline): LNHNV, YYDKDF (reference sequence). With 0 bases removed from V and 5 bases from J, the gap between germline ends came to 7 bases. The DNA for the CDR3 is TGTGCCACCAGCAGAGAGACATTTTATGGCTACACCTTC. Encoded protein: CATSRETFYGYTF.

This clone was picked up a small number of times. V is TRBV13 and J is TRBJ1-2; weak D call: TRBD1 (5 bases). Germline CDR1 PRHDT, CDR2 FYEKMQ (reference sequence). Trimming took 5 bases from V and 6 from J, leaving 19 bases between them. The CDR3 is 15 amino acids. DNA of the CDR3: TGTGCCAGCAGCCAACGCCGGGGGATAGTTCATGGCTACACCTTC. It translates to CASSQRRGIVHGYTF.

This clone was seen more than once but under ten times. The chain joins TRBV6-1 to TRBJ1-2; D is unclear. Trimming took 3 bases from V and 4 from J, leaving 15 bases between them. The CDR3 loop spans 15 amino acids. Germline V gene lookup returns CDR1 MNHNS and CDR2 SASEGT. As DNA, the CDR3 is TGTGCCAGCAGTGAGAGGTTAGATAGACTCTATGGCTACACCTTC. Translating gives CASSERLDRLYGYTF.

The V call is TRBV10-1, the J call TRBJ2-3; 12 bases fit TRBD2. CDR3 length: 18 residues. Trimming took 1 base from V and 2 from J; bases not matched to a gene: 7. The V gene's germline CDR1 is WNHNN and CDR2 SYGVQD (reference sequence). CDR3 loop: CASSELTSGGPPTDTQYF. The CDR3 bases are TGCGCCAGCAGTGAGTTGACTAGCGGGGGCCCCCCCACAGATACGCAGTATTTT.

The chain couples TRBV6-6 to TRBJ1-2, with TRBD1 matching over 7 bases. The ends lost 5 bases at V and 6 bases at J; junction bases unmatched: 9. The germline gives CDR1 MNHNY, CDR2 SVGAGI (reference sequence). This CDR3 spans 14 amino acids. The CDR3 DNA is TGTGCCAGCAGTCCAAGACAGGGTGGGAATGGCTACACCTTC. As protein: CASSPRQGGNGYTF.

This sequence joins TRBV6-5 and TRBJ1-3; 8 bases line up with TRBD1. Trimming removed 6 bases from V and 4 bases from J; junction bases left unmatched: 5. CDR1 MNHEY and CDR2 SVGAGI come from the germline V gene. The CDR3 consists of 14 residues. CDR3 bases: TGTGCCAGCAGAAAGGACAGGGCCGGAAACACCATATATTTT. It codes for CASRKDRAGNTIYF.

The chain joins TRBV6-6 to TRBJ1-1, with 11 positions matching TRBD1. Trimming at V came to 2 bases and at J to 7 bases, leaving 6 bases not matched to a gene. The CDR3 loop spans 15 amino acids. Per germline, CDR1 MNHNY and CDR2 SVGAGI (reference sequence). In nucleotides, the CDR3 is TGTGCCAGCAGTTACAACGGACAGGGGGCAATTGAAGCTTTCTTT. It codes for CASSYNGQGAIEAFF.

This clone was found a few times. The rearrangement joins TRBV7-3 to TRBJ2-2; D is undetermined. Trimming took off 5 bases at V and 3 bases at J, with 13 bases between the two ends. The CDR3 covers 15 residues. Germline V lookup: CDR1 SGHTA, CDR2 FQGTGA. Written as DNA, the CDR3 is TGTGCCAGCAGCCCCACCCCACATTACACCGGGGAGCTGTTTTTT. Translating gives CASSPTPHYTGELFF.

The chain uses TRBV4-1 and TRBJ1-5, with 11 bases aligning to TRBD1. CDR1 is MGHRA and CDR2 is YSYEKL in the germline V gene. The CDR3 extends over 15 amino acids. The V and J ends lost 4 bases and 6 bases, in that order; junction bases with no gene match: 5. CDR3 sequence reads: CASSPGQGAAQPQHF. CDR3 nucleotides: TGCGCCAGCAGCCCAGGACAGGGGGCGGCTCAGCCCCAGCATTTT.

The V and J genes are TRBV7-8 and TRBJ2-7; TRBD2 might be the D (6 bases). This CDR3 is built from 15 residues. Looked up from germline, CDR1 is SGHVS and CDR2 is FQNEAQ. Trimming pared 5 bases from V and 0 bases from J, leaving 14 bases between. The CDR3 DNA reads as TGTGCCAGCAGCCACATCCGGGGGAGCTCCTACGAGCAGTACTTC. Translation: CASSHIRGSSYEQYF.

The rearrangement joins TRBV6-5 to TRBJ1-2; 8 bases line up with TRBD1. After removal of 10 bases from V and 7 bases from J, the junction contained 5 bases not matched to a gene. CDR3 size: 11 residues. Germline-derived CDR1 and CDR2 are MNHEY and SVGAGI. The CDR3 protein is CATWTGFGYTF. The CDR3 nucleotides are TGTGCCACCTGGACAGGGTTTGGCTACACCTTC.

The rearrangement links TRBV19 to TRBJ2-2, with D perhaps matching TRBD1 (6 bases). Germline V gene lookup returns CDR1 LNHDA and CDR2 SQIVND (reference sequence). This CDR3 is built from 15 residues. The V end was cut by 7 bases, the J end by 0 bases, with 12 bases between. This chain's CDR3 is CASTLWDTNTGELFF. CDR3 coding DNA: TGTGCCAGTACCCTTTGGGACACGAACACCGGGGAGCTGTTTTTT.

This clone rates as medium-sized. Sequence at one end of the junction differs from germline and may be a read error. CDR3 sequence (DNA): TGTGCCAGCAGCTTAGCCTTCACAGGTTATAGTTCACCCCTCCACTTT. It encodes CASSLAFTGYSSPLHF. The V and J genes are TRBV7-9 and TRBJ1-6, with TRBD1 as a possible D gene (5 bases). CDR3 length: 16 residues. CDR1 is SEHNR, CDR2 FQNEAQ, per germline (reference sequence).

This sequence joins TRBV6-1 and TRBJ1-1; 10 bases are shared with TRBD1. V was clipped by 10 bases and J by 4 bases; unmatched bases: 12. From germline, CDR1 is MNHNS and CDR2 SASEGT. CDR3 length equals 15 residues. The CDR3 DNA reads as TGTGCCACCCGACAGGGGGCTTTTAGTTTCACTGAAGCTTTCTTT. Translating gives CATRQGAFSFTEAFF.